This T cell receptor beta chain was recovered during a study of CD8 T cells in ankylosing spondylitis. Points from the study as a whole: Reactive arthritis synovial fluid and blood previously showed some of these motif variants. Ankylosing spondylitis blood appeared to be characterized by a TCR beta motif of several highly homologous variants.

Remarks on this clonotype: What it binds is not known.

Via MiXCR, TCRdb re-called the 5' RACE reads, giving one row per CDR3 protein. This table has roughly 700,000 distinct CDR3 sequences, over 15% appearing once. V shed 6 bases, J shed 2 bases, and the junction held 7 bases outside the gene matches. From germline, CDR1 is WNHNN and CDR2 SYGVQD (reference sequence). The CDR3 has 14 amino acids. The sample consisted of blood, either unsorted or a sorted T cell fraction (not recorded which). This sequence originates from a male donor with ankylosing spondylitis. The chain couples TRBV10-1 to TRBJ2-7, with 7 positions matching TRBD1. CDR3 sequence reads: CASSPGQNTYEQYF. The CDR3 DNA reads as TGCGCCAGCAGCCCGGGACAGAATACCTACGAGCAGTACTTC.